The clone carrying this T cell receptor (beta chain) was seen a handful of times. Its antigen is unknown. This sample was included in a study of blood T cells in healthy people across ages. Every participating donor contributed approximately 9.5 milliliters of peripheral blood through a draw. Together with a sample-barcoded 5' primer, a J-beta primer mix was included in a second PCR lasting about 7 to 12 cycles. From each sample, at least 3 million paired-end reads containing CDR3 were obtained. A single record per CDR3 protein comes from TCRdb applying MiXCR to the 5' RACE reads. Of 780,000 or so distinct CDR3 sequences in the sample, just over 55% are singletons; the top ten hold around 24%. Study results and limitations: Nothing was known about donor CMV status, and this possibly confounded expanded clonotype changes. Long-lived donors carried more naive CD4+ cells and greater diversity than aged donors.

Trimming shortened V by 0 bases and J by 5 bases, and 11 bases separated the two germline ends. Germline CDR1 and CDR2: DFQATT and SNEGSKA (reference sequence). This CDR3 has 14 amino acids. The sample taken for sequencing was blood. This rearrangement joins TRBV20-1 to TRBJ1-5; D not resolved. This receptor was taken from a middle-aged man in good health. CDR3 protein: CSARELRTDQPQHF. CDR3 in DNA: TGCAGTGCTAGAGAACTCCGGACTGATCAGCCCCAGCATTTT.